These 8 T cell receptor beta chains were all obtained from the same sample, sequenced in a study of T cells in Graves' hyperthyroidism and ophthalmopathy. Researchers amplified the TCR beta CDR3 regions from RNA transcripts. The TCR CDR3 was amplified in a first-round RT-PCR using the HTBI primer set. TCRdb ran MiXCR on the multiplex PCR reads and lists one entry per CDR3 protein. The profile shows about 540,000 distinct CDR3 sequences, about 43% of them singletons. The sequenced material came from peripheral blood or thyroid tissue (not recorded which). The receptors derive from a woman under 30 with Graves' hyperthyroidism.

This clonotype appeared a few times. The chain uses TRBV2 and TRBJ1-5; D is uncertain. This CDR3 spans 14 amino acids. Germline CDR1 and CDR2: SNHLY and FYNNEI. V lost 7 bases, J lost 8 bases, and 18 bases lay in between. This chain's CDR3 is CASTAEISGKPQHF. DNA for the CDR3: TGTGCCAGCACGGCGGAGATTTCTGGGAAGCCCCAGCATTTT.

The chain joins TRBV7-2 to TRBJ1-1; D call uncertain. V was clipped by 5 bases and J by 6 bases, with 19 bases between them. The CDR3 covers 15 residues. Per the germline V gene, CDR1 is SGHTA and CDR2 is FQGNSA. CDR3 region: CASSPLGSSTAEAFF. CDR3 nucleotides: TGTGCCAGCAGCCCCTTAGGGAGTAGTACAGCTGAAGCTTTCTTT.

The chain combines TRBV24-1 with TRBJ1-5, with 8 nucleotides matching TRBD1. The CDR3 runs 13 residues. CDR1 and CDR2 from the germline V gene are KGHDR and SFDVKD. J gave up 7 bases and V 11 bases, and 9 bases lay outside the gene matches. As DNA, the CDR3 is TGTGCCAGCGCGACAGGGGCCGAACAGCCCCAGCATTTT. Its protein is CASATGAEQPQHF.

CDR3 DNA: TGTGCCAGTAGTATTACAGGGATCTACGAGCAGTACTTC. Its translation: CASSITGIYEQYF. The rearrangement joins TRBV19 to TRBJ2-7; maybe TRBD1 (6 bases). V was pared by 3 bases and J by 3 bases, with 9 bases between. CDR3 size: 13 residues. Germline lookup yields CDR1 LNHDA and CDR2 SQIVND (reference sequence).

The chain employs TRBV6-2 or TRBV6-3 and TRBJ2-2, with 9 bases lining up with TRBD1. Germline-derived CDR1 and CDR2 are MNHEY and SVGEGT. This CDR3 is built from 16 residues. The ends lost 6 bases at V and 7 bases at J; junction bases unmatched: 12. CDR3 residues: CASSPGQGKTGGELFF. The CDR3 DNA sequence: TGTGCCAGCAGCCCGGGACAGGGTAAAACTGGCGGGGAGCTGTTTTTT.

The chain couples TRBV20-1 to TRBJ1-5; TRBD1 is a possible D gene (5 bases). Trimming took 5 bases from V and 1 from J, leaving 12 bases between them. The CDR3 consists of 14 residues. Germline V gene sequence: CDR1 DFQATT, CDR2 SNEGSKA (reference sequence). The CDR3 protein is CSAYRGGSNQPQHF. DNA for the CDR3: TGCAGTGCTTATAGGGGAGGGAGCAATCAGCCCCAGCATTTT.

This chain uses TRBV7-6 with TRBJ2-6, with no clear D. This CDR3 region has 17 residues. V was clipped by 1 base and J by 3 bases, with 13 bases between them. Germline lookup yields CDR1 SGHVS and CDR2 FNYEAQ. CDR3 sequence: CASSLGRTNYGANVLTF. DNA of the CDR3: TGTGCCAGCAGCTTAGGACGGACGAACTATGGGGCCAACGTCCTGACTTTC.

This clonotype has a single count. This could be a read error, since a much larger clone is one nucleotide away. The V gene is TRBV2, the J gene TRBJ2-2, with a weak D call TRBD2 (6 bases). Germline V gene data show CDR1 as SNHLY and CDR2 as FYNNEI. The CDR3 covers 11 residues. In DNA, the CDR3 is TGTGCCAGCAGTGAAGAGGTGGGACTGATTTTT. It codes for CASSEEVGLIF.